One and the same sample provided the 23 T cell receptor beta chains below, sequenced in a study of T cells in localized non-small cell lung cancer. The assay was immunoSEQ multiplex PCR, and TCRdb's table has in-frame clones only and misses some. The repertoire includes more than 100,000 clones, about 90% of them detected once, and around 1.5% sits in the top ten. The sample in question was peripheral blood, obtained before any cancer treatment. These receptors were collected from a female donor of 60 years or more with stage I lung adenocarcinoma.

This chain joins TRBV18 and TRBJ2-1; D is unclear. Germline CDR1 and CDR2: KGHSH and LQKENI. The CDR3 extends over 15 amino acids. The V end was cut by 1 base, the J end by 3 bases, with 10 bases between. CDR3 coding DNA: TGTGCCAGCTCACCACAACCAGGAAACTACAATGAGCAGTTCTTC. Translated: CASSPQPGNYNEQFF.

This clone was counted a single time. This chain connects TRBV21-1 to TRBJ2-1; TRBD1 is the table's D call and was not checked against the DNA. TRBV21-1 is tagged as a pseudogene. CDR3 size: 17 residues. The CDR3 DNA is TGTGCCAGCAGCAAACGAAGGGACAGGGGAACGACCAATGAGCAGTTCTTC. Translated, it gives CASSKRRDRGTTNEQFF.

CDR3 sequence: CASSLPRELLFF. Here the CDR3 DNA reads TGCGCCAGCAGCCTCCCCCGGGAGCTCCTCTTCTTC. The rearrangement joins TRBV4-1 to TRBJ2-1; possible D gene TRBD2, 6 bases. The CDR3 is 12 residues long. Germline-derived CDR1 and CDR2 are MGHRA and YSYEKL. The V and J ends lost 4 bases and 16 bases respectively, with 17 bases between them.

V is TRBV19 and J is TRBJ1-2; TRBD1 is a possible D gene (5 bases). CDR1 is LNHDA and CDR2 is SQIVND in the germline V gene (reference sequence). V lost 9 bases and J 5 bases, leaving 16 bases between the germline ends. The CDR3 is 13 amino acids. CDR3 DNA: TGTGCCAGCGGGAGGGGAAGAAGATATGGCTACACCTTC. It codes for CASGRGRRYGYTF.

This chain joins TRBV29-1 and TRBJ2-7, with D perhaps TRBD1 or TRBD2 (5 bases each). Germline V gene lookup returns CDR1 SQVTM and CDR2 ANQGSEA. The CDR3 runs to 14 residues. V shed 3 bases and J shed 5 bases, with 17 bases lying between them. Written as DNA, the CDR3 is TGCAGCGTTGAGGATGGGACCGGTTCACACGAGCAGTACTTC. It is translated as CSVEDGTGSHEQYF.

CDR3 nucleotide sequence: TGCAGCGTAGGAAGAGGGGATACGCAGTATTTT. It is translated as CSVGRGDTQYF. The J gene is TRBJ2-3, the V gene TRBV29-1; maybe TRBD2 (5 bases). This CDR3 region has 11 residues. V gave up 6 bases and J gave up 6 bases, with 10 bases separating them. CDR1 and CDR2 (germline): SQVTM, ANQGSEA.

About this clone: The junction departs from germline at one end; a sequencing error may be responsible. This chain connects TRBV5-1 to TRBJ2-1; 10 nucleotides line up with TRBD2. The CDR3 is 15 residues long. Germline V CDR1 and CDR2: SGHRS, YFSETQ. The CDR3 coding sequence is TGCGCCAGCAGCTTGATCCCAGCGGGAGGGCCGACCAGCCTCTTC. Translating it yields CASSLIPAGGPTSLF.

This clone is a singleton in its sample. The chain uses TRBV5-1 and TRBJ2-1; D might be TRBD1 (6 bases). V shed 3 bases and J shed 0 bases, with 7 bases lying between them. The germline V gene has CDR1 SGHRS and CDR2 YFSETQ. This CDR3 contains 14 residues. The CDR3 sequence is CASSSDSSYNEQFF. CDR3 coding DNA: TGCGCCAGCAGCTCGGACAGCTCCTACAATGAGCAGTTCTTC.

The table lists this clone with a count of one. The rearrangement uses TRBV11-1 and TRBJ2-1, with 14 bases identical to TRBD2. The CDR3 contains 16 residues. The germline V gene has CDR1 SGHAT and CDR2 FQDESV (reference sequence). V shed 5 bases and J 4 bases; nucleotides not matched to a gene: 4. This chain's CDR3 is CASSTRLAGGYNEQFF. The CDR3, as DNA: TGTGCCAGCAGCACCCGACTAGCGGGAGGGTACAATGAGCAGTTCTTC.

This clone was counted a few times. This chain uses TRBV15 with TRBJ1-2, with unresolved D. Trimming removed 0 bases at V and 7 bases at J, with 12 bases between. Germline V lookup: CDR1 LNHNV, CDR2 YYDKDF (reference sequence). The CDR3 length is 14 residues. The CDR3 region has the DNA TGTGCCACCAGCAGAGATGAGTTAGCACCTGGCTACACCTTC. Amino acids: CATSRDELAPGYTF. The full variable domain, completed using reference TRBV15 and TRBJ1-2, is DAMVIQNPRYQVTQFGKPVTLSCSQTLNHNVMYWYQQKSSQAPKLLFHYYDKDFNNEADTPDNFQSRRPNTSFCFLDIRSPGLGDTAMYLCATSRDELAPGYTFGSGTRLTVV.

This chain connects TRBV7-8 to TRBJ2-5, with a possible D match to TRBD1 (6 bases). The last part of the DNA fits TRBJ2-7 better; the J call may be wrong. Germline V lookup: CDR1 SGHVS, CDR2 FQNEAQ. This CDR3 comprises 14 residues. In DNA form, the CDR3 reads TGTGCCAGCAGCGCCGGGACACTTTCCTACGAGCAGTACTTC. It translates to CASSAGTLSYEQYF.

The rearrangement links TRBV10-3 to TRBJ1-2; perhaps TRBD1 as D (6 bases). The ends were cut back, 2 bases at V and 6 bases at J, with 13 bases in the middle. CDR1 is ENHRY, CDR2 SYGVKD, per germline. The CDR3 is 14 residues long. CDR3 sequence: CAISELGGRDGYTF. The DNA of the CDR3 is TGTGCCATCAGTGAGCTGGGGGGGCGGGATGGCTACACCTTC.

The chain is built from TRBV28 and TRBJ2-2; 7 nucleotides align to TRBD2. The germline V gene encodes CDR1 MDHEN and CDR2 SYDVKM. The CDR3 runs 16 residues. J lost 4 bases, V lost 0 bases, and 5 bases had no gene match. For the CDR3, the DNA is TGTGCCAGCAGTTTATGGGGGAGGGCGGCCACCGGGGAGCTGTTTTTT. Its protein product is CASSLWGRAATGELFF.

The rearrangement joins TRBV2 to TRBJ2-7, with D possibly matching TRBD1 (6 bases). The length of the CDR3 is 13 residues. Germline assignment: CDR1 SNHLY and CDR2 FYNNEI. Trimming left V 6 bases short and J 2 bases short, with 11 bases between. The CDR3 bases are TGTGCCAGCAGCCCACAGGGAACCTACGAGCAGTACTTC. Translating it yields CASSPQGTYEQYF.

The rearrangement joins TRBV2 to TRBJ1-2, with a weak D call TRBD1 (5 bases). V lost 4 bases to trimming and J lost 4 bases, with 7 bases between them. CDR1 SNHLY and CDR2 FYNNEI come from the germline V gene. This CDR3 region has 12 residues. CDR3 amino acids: CASSAGGYGYTF. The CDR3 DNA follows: TGTGCCAGCAGTGCCGGGGGCTATGGCTACACCTTC.

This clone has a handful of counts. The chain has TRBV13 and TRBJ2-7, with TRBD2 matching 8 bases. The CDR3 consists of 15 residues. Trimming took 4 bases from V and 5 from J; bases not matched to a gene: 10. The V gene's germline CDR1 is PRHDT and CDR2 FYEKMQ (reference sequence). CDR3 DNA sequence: TGTGCCAGCAGCTCCCTGAGCGGGAGTGATCACGAGCAGTACTTC. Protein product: CASSSLSGSDHEQYF.

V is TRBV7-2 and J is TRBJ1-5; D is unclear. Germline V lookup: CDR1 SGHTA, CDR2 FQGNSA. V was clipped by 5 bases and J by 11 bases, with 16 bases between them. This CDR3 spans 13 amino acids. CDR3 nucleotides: TGTGCCAGCAGCCCTTCTTCCGGACGAGCCCAGCATTTT. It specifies CASSPSSGRAQHF.

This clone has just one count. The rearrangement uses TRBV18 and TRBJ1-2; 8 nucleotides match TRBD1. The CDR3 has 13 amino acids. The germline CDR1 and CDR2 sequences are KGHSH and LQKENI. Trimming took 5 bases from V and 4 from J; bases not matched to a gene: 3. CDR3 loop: CASSLTGGYGYTF. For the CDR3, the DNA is TGTGCCAGCTCATTAACAGGGGGCTATGGCTACACCTTC.

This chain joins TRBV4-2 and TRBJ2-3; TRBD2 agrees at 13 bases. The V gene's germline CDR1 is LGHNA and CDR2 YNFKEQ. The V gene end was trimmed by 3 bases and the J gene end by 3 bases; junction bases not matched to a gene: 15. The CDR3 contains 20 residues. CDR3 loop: CASSHKGLAGSLERTDTQYF. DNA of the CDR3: TGTGCCAGCAGCCACAAGGGACTAGCGGGATCACTTGAACGGACAGATACGCAGTATTTT.

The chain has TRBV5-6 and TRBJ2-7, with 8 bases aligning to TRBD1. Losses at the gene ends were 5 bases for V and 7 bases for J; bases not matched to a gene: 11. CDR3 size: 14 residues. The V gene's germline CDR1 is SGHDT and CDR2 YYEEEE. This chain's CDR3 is CASRHDQGAGEQYF. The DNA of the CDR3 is TGTGCCAGCAGGCACGACCAGGGGGCGGGAGAGCAGTACTTC.

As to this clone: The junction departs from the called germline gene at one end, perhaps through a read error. DNA of the CDR3: TGTGCCAGCAATGAAAAACTAGTGCAGTTCTTC. Translated, it gives CASNEKLVQFF. The rearrangement joins TRBV2 to TRBJ2-1; possible D gene TRBD2, 5 bases. The CDR3 length is 11 residues. Per germline, CDR1 SNHLY and CDR2 FYNNEI.

The CDR3 DNA reads as TGCAGCGTTGAACCTTGGGACCGAAGCAGCGACGAGCAGTACTTC. Residues: CSVEPWDRSSDEQYF. The chain combines TRBV29-1 with TRBJ2-7, with D tentatively TRBD1 or TRBD2 (5 bases each). V lost 2 bases, J lost 5 bases, and 19 bases lay in between. Per the germline V gene, CDR1 is SQVTM and CDR2 is ANQGSEA. The CDR3 consists of 15 residues.

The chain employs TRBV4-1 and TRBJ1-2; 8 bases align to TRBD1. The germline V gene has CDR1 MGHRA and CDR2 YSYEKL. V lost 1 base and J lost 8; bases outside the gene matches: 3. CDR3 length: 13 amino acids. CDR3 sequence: CASSQAGGLGYTF. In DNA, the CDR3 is TGCGCCAGCAGCCAAGCAGGGGGCCTGGGCTACACCTTC.